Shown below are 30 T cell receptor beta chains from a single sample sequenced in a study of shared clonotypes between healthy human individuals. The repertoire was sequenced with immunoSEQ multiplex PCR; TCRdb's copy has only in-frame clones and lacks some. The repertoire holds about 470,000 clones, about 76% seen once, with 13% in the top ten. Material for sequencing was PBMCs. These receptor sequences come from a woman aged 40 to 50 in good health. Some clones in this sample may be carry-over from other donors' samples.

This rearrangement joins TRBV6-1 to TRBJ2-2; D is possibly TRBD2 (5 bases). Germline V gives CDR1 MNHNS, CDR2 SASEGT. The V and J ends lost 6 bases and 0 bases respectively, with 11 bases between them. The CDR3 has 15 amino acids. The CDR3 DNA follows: TGTGCCAGCAGGACTACAGCAGCGAACACCGGGGAGCTGTTTTTT. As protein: CASRTTAANTGELFF.

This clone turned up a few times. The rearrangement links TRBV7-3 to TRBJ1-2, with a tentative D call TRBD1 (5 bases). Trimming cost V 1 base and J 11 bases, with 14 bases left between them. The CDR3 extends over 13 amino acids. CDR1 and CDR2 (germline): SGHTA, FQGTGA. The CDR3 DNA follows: TGTGCCAGCAGCTTAAACCAGGGAAGCTTGTACACCTTC. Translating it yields CASSLNQGSLYTF.

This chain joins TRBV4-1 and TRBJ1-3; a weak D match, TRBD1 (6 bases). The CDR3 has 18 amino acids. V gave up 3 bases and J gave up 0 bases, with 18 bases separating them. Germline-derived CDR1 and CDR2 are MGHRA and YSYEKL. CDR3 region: CASSHNPGTQFSGNTIYF. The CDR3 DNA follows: TGCGCCAGCAGCCACAACCCCGGGACACAGTTCTCTGGAAACACCATATATTTT.

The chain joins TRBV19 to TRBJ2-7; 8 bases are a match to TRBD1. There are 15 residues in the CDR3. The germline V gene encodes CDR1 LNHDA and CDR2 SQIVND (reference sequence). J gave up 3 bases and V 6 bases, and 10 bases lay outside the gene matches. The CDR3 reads CASRTTGTGLYEQYF. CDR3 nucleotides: TGTGCCAGTAGAACTACCGGGACAGGTCTCTACGAGCAGTACTTC.

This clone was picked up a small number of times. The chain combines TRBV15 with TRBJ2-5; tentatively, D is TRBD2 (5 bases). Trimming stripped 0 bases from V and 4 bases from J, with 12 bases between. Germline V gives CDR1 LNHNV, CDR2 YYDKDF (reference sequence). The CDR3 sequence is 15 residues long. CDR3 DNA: TGTGCCACCAGCAGAGATGGCCAAGGAGGAGAGACCCAGTACTTC. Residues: CATSRDGQGGETQYF.

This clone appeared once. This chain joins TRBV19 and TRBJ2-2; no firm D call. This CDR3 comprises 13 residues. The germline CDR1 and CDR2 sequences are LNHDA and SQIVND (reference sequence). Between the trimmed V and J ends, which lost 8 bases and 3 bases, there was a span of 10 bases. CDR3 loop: CASHRRDTGELFF. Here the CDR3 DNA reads TGTGCCAGTCACCGCCGGGACACCGGGGAGCTGTTTTTT.

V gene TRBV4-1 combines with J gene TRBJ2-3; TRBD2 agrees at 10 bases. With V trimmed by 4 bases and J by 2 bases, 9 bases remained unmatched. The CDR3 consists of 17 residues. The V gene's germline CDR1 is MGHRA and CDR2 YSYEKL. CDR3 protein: CASSLRTGTSATDTQYF. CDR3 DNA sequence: TGCGCCAGCAGCCTAAGGACCGGGACTAGCGCCACAGATACGCAGTATTTT.

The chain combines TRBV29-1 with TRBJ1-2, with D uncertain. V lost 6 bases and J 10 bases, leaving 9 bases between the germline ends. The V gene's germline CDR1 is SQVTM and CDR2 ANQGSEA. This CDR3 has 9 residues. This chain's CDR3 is CSVPPDYTF. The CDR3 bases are TGCAGCGTCCCCCCGGACTACACCTTC.

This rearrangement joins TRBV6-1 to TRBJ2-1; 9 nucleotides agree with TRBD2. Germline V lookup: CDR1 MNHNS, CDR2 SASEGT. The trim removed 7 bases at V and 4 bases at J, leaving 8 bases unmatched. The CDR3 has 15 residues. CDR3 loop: CASTPATSGYNEQFF. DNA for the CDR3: TGTGCCAGCACCCCCGCGACTAGCGGTTACAATGAGCAGTTCTTC.

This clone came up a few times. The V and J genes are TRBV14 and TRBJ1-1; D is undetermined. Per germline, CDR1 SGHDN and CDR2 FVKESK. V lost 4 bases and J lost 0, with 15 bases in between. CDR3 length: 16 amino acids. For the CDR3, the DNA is TGTGCCAGCAGCCGAACCTTGACGGTAATGAACACTGAAGCTTTCTTT. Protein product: CASSRTLTVMNTEAFF.

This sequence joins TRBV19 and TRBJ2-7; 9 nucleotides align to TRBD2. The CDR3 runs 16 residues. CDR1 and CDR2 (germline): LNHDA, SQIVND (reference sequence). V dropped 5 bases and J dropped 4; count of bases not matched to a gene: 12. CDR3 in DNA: TGTGCCAGTAGTCCCCGTGGGGTAGCGGGAGTTTACGAGCAGTACTTC. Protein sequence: CASSPRGVAGVYEQYF.

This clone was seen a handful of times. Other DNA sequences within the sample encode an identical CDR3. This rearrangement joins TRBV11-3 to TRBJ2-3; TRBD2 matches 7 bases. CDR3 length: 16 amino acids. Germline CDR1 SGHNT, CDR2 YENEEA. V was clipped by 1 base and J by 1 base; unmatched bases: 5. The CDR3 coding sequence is TGTGCCAGCAGCTTAGGAGGGAGGGCCGGCACAGATACGCAGTATTTT. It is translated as CASSLGGRAGTDTQYF.

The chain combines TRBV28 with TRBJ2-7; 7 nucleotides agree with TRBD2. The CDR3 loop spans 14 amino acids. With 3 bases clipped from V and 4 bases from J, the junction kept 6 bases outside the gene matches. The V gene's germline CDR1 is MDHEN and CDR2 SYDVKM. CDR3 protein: CASSLAGRLYEQYF. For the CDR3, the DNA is TGTGCCAGCAGTTTGGCCGGGAGGCTTTACGAGCAGTACTTC. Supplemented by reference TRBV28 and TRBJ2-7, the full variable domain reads DVKVTQSSRYLVKRTGEKVFLECVQDMDHENMFWYRQDPGLGLRLIYFSYDVKMKEKGDIPEGYSVSREKKERFSLILESASTNQTSMYLCASSLAGRLYEQYFGPGTRLTVT.

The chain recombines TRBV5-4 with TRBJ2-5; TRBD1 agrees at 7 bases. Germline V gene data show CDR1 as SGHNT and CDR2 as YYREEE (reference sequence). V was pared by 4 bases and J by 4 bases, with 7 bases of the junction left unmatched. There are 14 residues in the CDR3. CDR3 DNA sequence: TGTGCCAGCAGCCCAACCTACAGGGGAGAGACCCAGTACTTC. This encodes CASSPTYRGETQYF.

DNA of the CDR3: TGTGCCAGCAGTTACCGGACAAGGAGCTCTGGAAACACCATATATTTT. The encoded protein is CASSYRTRSSGNTIYF. The chain carries TRBV6-5 and TRBJ1-3; weak D call: TRBD1 (5 bases). The V end lost 2 bases, the J end lost 0 bases, and 11 bases lay between the germline ends. In germline, CDR1 is MNHEY, CDR2 SVGAGI. The CDR3 has 16 amino acids.

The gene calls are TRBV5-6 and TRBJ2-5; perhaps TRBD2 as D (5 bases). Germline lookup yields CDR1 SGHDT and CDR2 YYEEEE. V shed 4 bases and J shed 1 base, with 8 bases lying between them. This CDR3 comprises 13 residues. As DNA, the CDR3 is TGTGCCAGCAGCCCGGGGAGCCAAGAGACCCAGTACTTC. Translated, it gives CASSPGSQETQYF.

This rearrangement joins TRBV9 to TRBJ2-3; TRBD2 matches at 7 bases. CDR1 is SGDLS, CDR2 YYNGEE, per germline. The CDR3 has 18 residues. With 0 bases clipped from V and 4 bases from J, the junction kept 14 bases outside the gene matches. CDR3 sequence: CASSVDRRGVASADTQYF. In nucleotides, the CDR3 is TGTGCCAGCAGCGTAGATCGACGGGGGGTAGCCTCCGCAGATACGCAGTATTTT. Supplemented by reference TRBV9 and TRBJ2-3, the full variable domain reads DSGVTQTPKHLITATGQRVTLRCSPRSGDLSVYWYQQSLDQGLQFLIQYYNGEERAKGNILERFSAQQFPDLHSELNLSSLELGDSALYFCASSVDRRGVASADTQYFGPGTRLTVL.

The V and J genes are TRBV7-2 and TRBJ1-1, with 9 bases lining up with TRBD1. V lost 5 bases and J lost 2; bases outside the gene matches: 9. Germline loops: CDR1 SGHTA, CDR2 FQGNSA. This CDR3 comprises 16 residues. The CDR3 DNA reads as TGTGCCAGCAGCACGAGGCTGGGACAGGGTAACACTGAAGCTTTCTTT. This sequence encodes CASSTRLGQGNTEAFF.

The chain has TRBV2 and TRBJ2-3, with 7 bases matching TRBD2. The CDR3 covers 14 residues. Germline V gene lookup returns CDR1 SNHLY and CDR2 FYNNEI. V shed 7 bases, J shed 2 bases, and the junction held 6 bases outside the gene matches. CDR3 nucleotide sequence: TGTGCCAGCAATGGACTAGGGGCCACAGATACGCAGTATTTT. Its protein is CASNGLGATDTQYF.

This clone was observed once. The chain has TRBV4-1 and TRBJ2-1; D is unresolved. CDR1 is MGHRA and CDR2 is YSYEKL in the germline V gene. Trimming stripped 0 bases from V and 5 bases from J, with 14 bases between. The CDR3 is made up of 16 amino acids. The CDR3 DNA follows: TGCGCCAGCAGCCAAGAGGCGTATAGAGGAGACAATGAGCAGTTCTTC. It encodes CASSQEAYRGDNEQFF.

The CDR3, as DNA: TGTGCCAGCAGGGGCCCGTTGAGTCGAACCTACGAGCAGTACTTC. It is translated as CASRGPLSRTYEQYF. The genes are TRBV27 and TRBJ2-7; no clear D gene. The germline V gene has CDR1 MNHEY and CDR2 SMNVEV (reference sequence). V shed 6 bases and J shed 2 bases, with 17 bases lying between them. The CDR3 covers 15 residues.

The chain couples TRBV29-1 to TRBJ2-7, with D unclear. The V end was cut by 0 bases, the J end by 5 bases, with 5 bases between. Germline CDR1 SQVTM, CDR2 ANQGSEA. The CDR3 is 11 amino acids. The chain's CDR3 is CSVEDLHEQYF. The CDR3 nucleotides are TGCAGCGTTGAAGATCTTCACGAGCAGTACTTC.

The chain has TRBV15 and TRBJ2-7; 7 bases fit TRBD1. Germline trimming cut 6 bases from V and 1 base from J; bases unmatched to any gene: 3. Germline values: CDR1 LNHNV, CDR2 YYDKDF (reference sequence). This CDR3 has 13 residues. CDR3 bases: TGTGCCACCAGACGACAGGGATCCTACGAGCAGTACTTC. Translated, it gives CATRRQGSYEQYF.

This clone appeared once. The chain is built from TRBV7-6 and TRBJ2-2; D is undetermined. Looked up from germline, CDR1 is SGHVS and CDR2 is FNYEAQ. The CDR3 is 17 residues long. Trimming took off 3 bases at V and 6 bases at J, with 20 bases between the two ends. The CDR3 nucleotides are TGTGCCAGCAGCTTTAGTTTGGCAGTGCAGCTCCCCGGGGAGCTGTTTTTT. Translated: CASSFSLAVQLPGELFF.

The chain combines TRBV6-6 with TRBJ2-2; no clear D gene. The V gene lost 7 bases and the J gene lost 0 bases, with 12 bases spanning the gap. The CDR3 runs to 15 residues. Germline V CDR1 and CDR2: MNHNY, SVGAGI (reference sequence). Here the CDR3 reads CASIPRASNTGELFF. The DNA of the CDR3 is TGTGCCAGCATCCCCCGGGCGTCGAACACCGGGGAGCTGTTTTTT.

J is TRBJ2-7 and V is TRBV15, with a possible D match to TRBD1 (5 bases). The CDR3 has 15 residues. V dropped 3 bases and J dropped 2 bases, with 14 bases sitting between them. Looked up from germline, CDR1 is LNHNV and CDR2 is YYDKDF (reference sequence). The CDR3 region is CATSSEHRTTYEQYF. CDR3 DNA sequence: TGTGCCACCAGCAGCGAGCACAGGACGACCTACGAGCAGTACTTC.

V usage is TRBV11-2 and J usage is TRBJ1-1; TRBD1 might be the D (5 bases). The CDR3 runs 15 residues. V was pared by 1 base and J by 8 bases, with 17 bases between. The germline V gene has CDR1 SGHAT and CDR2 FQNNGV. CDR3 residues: CASSLAQGWGVEAFF. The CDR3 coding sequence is TGTGCCAGCAGCTTAGCCCAGGGCTGGGGGGTAGAAGCTTTCTTT.

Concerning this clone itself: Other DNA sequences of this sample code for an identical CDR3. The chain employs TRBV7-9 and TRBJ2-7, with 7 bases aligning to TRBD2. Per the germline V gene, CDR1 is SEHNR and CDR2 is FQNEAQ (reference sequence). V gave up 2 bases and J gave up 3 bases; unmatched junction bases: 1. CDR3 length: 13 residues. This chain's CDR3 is CASSLSGGYEQYF. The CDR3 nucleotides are TGTGCCAGCAGCTTATCGGGAGGCTACGAGCAGTACTTC.

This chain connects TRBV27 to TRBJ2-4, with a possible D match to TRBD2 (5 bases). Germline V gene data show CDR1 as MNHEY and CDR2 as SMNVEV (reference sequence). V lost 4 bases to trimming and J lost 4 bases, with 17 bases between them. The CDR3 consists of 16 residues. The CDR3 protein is CASSSPMAGRKNIQYF. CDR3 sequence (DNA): TGTGCCAGCAGTTCCCCAATGGCGGGCCGGAAAAACATTCAGTACTTC.

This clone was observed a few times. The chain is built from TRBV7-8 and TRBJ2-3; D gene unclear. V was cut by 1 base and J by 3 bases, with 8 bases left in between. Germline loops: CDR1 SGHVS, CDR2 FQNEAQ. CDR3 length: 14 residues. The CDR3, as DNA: TGTGCCAGCAGCTTAGGTGTAAGAACAGATACGCAGTATTTT. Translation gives CASSLGVRTDTQYF. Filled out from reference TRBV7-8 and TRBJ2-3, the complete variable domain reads GAGVSQSPRYKVAKRGQDVALRCDPISGHVSLFWYQQALGQGPEFLTYFQNEAQLDKSGLPSDRFFAERPEGSVSTLKIQRTQQEDSAVYLCASSLGVRTDTQYFGPGTRLTVL.